Listed below are T cell receptor beta chains from one sample, sequenced in a study of vaccination effects on CD4 cells after COVID-19. No antigen has been assigned to these receptors. Only in-frame clones appear in the TCRdb table, and some are missing; sequencing was by immunoSEQ multiplex PCR. The sample consists of about 37,000 clones, around two thirds of them appearing once. The specimen comprised CD4+ T cells from PBMCs cultured with a peptide pool, sampled before COVID-19 vaccination. These receptors were obtained from a human donor who had a prior SARS-CoV-2 infection. Each CDR3 is given with its conserved first and last residue. A D gene is named only where the DNA matches it firmly. Clone size is shown for a subset of rows, as once, few, many or a class of expanded clone.

J gene,D gene,V gene,clone size,CDR3 DNA,CDR3 protein
TRBJ1-2,TRBD1,TRBV3-1/TRBV3-2,few,TGTGCCAGCAGCCGCGGGACAGGGGGGGACTATGGCTACACCTTC,CASSRGTGGDYGYTF
TRBJ2-5,NA,TRBV30,NA,TGTGCCTGGAGTGTATCCCCTTATACAATACAAGAGACCCAGTACTTC,CAWSVSPYTIQETQYF
TRBJ2-1,TRBD2,TRBV9,NA,TGTGCCAGCAGCCCGCGAATCGGGACTAGCTCACATGAGCAGTTCTTC,CASSPRIGTSSHEQFF
TRBJ2-1,NA,TRBV6-6,NA,TGTGCCAGCAGTTACGCTCTAGAGGGCAATGAGCAGTTCTTC,CASSYALEGNEQFF
TRBJ2-7,NA,TRBV9,NA,TGTGCCAGCAGCGTAGGGGGTTTGACGGGCTACGAGCAGTACTTC,CASSVGGLTGYEQYF
TRBJ1-1,TRBD1,TRBV19,NA,TGTGCCAGTAGTATAGGGGACAGGGGGGACACTGAAGCTTTCTTT,CASSIGDRGDTEAFF
TRBJ1-2,NA,TRBV12-3/TRBV12-4,NA,TGTGCCAGCAGTTCAGGGCTCGGCTACACCTTC,CASSSGLGYTF
TRBJ2-1,NA,TRBV2,few,TGTGCCAGCCGTCTAGGTGAGCAGTTCTTC,CASRLGEQFF
TRBJ2-3,TRBD2,TRBV11-3,few,TGTGCCAGCAGCTTAGATCCGACTAGCGGATGCACAGATACGCAGTATTTT,CASSLDPTSGCTDTQYF
TRBJ2-7,NA,TRBV11-2,few,TGTGCCAGCAGCTTAAGGAGTCCAGGACCCTACGAGCAGTACTTC,CASSLRSPGPYEQYF
TRBJ2-2,NA,TRBV11-2,NA,TGTGCCAGCAGCGACTACACTACGAACACCGGGGAGCTGTTTTTT,CASSDYTTNTGELFF
TRBJ2-1,TRBD2,TRBV11-3,few,TGTGCCAGCAGCTTAGGCCCGGGGGGGTACTCCTACAATGAGCAGTTCTTC,CASSLGPGGYSYNEQFF
TRBJ1-1,TRBD1,TRBV6-2/TRBV6-3,NA,TGTGCCAGCAGTTCTATGGGACAGGTGACTGAAGCTTTCTTT,CASSSMGQVTEAFF
TRBJ2-5,TRBD1,TRBV6-5,NA,TGTGCCAGCAGACGGACAGGGGGGGAGACCCAGTACTTC,CASRRTGGETQYF
TRBJ2-7,NA,TRBV21-1,once,TGTGCCAGGAAAATACGGACGGGGGGCAAAAAATGTTTGAAACAGGGCAAAGGTGGCGAGCAGTACTTC,CARKIRTGGKKCLKQGKGGEQYF
TRBJ2-3,TRBD1,TRBV5-1,few,TGCGCCACTACGACAGGGAGCGCAGATACGCAGTATTTT,CATTTGSADTQYF
TRBJ1-5,TRBD1,TRBV6-5,NA,TGTGCCAGCAGAAGACCACAGGGGAGCAATCAGCCCCAGCATTTT,CASRRPQGSNQPQHF
TRBJ1-1,NA,TRBV9,NA,TGTGCCAGCAGCGCCCGACGGCAGAACACTGAAGCTTTCTTT,CASSARRQNTEAFF
TRBJ1-1,TRBD1,TRBV7-8,NA,TGTGCCAGCAGCCGGGACAGCTACACTGAAGCTTTCTTT,CASSRDSYTEAFF
TRBJ2-1,NA,TRBV18,NA,TGTGCCAGCTCCCTGGACGGGCGGGTTAAGATCTTC,CASSLDGRVKIF
TRBJ2-7,NA,TRBV10-3,NA,TGTGCCATCAGTGGGTTACAGGGGGGGGAGCAGTACTTC,CAISGLQGGEQYF
TRBJ2-5,TRBD2,TRBV5-8,once,TGTGCCAGCAGCTTGGGGCTAGCGGGGGGGATGTACCAAGAGACCCAGTACTTC,CASSLGLAGGMYQETQYF
TRBJ2-3,TRBD1,TRBV5-4,NA,TGTGCCAGCAGACCAGGGACAGGTAGCACAGATACGCAGTATTTT,CASRPGTGSTDTQYF
TRBJ1-1,NA,TRBV5-5,few,TGTGCCAGCAGCTTCGGGGCGAACACTGAAGCTTTCTTT,CASSFGANTEAFF
TRBJ1-3,TRBD1,TRBV11-2,NA,TGTGCCAGCAGCACCCAGACAGGGTCCGACACCATATATTTT,CASSTQTGSDTIYF
TRBJ2-7,NA,TRBV14,NA,TGTGCCAGCAGCCCCAAAGGTTCTAGGAAGTACTTC,CASSPKGSRKYF
TRBJ2-1,NA,TRBV15,NA,TGTGCCACCAGCAGAGATAGTTGGACGGAGCAGTTCTTC,CATSRDSWTEQFF
TRBJ2-7,NA,TRBV15,NA,TGTGCCACCAGCCCCACCGGGAACTCCTACGAGCAGTACTTC,CATSPTGNSYEQYF
TRBJ1-4,NA,TRBV21-1,NA,TGTGCCAGCAGAAGGGGTCCAACTAATGAAAAACTGTTTTTT,CASRRGPTNEKLFF
TRBJ2-3,NA,TRBV6-5,NA,TGTGCCAGCAGTTACTCGTGGGGGAGCACAGATACGCAGTATTTT,CASSYSWGSTDTQYF
TRBJ1-5,NA,TRBV2,NA,TGTGCCAGCAGCTTGACAAGGAGGGTCGTTTATCAGCCCCAGCATTTT,CASSLTRRVVYQPQHF
TRBJ2-2,NA,TRBV4-2,NA,TGTGCCAGCAGCCAAGTACTGACCGGGGAGCTGTTTTTT,CASSQVLTGELFF
TRBJ2-3,NA,TRBV7-2,NA,TGTGCCAGCAGCTTAGCGCGGAGTGGGGGGGATACGCAGTATTTT,CASSLARSGGDTQYF
TRBJ1-4,NA,TRBV5-6,NA,TGTGCCAGCAGCCTTGGTCCGGGGGGTGGTGAAAAACTGTTTTTT,CASSLGPGGGEKLFF
TRBJ2-1,TRBD2,TRBV4-1,NA,TGCGCCAGCAGCCACTACGGACTAGCCCACTCCTACAATGAGCAGTTCTTC,CASSHYGLAHSYNEQFF
TRBJ1-1,NA,TRBV7-2,few,TGTGCCAGCAGCTCAGTGGTCCGTGAAGCTTTCTTT,CASSSVVREAFF
TRBJ2-1,NA,TRBV5-1,once,TGCGCCAGCAGCTTGGTGGACACGATTCACTCCTACAATGAGCAGTTCTTC,CASSLVDTIHSYNEQFF
TRBJ1-5,TRBD1,TRBV5-8,NA,TGTGCCAGCAGCTGGGAGGGGGCGCGGAGCAATCAGCCCCAGCATTTT,CASSWEGARSNQPQHF
TRBJ1-1,TRBD1,TRBV9,NA,TGTGCCAGCAGCTACTCCCGGGACAGGGGTGTCGCTGAAGCTTTCTTT,CASSYSRDRGVAEAFF
TRBJ2-3,TRBD2,TRBV5-1,NA,TGCGCCAGCAGCTCCCCTAGCGGGAGTTCAGATACGCAGTATTTT,CASSSPSGSSDTQYF